This entry lists 26 T cell receptor beta chains sequenced from one sample in a study of cytomegalovirus exposure and HLA in healthy donors. Vbeta (60) and Jbeta (13) primers were used in the PCR. The assay was immunoSEQ multiplex PCR, and TCRdb's table has in-frame clones only and misses some. The top ten hold around 1% of the sample, which has some 140,000 clones, more than 75% seen once. Sequenced: PBMCs. Every receptor here comes from a male donor in good health and CMV-seronegative.

About this clone: The same CDR3 also results from other DNA sequences found in this sample. The chain employs TRBV30 and TRBJ2-1; a possible D gene is TRBD1 (5 bases). Per the germline V gene, CDR1 is GTSNPN and CDR2 is SVGIG (reference sequence). Trimming shortened V by 0 bases and J by 6 bases, and 6 bases separated the two germline ends. The CDR3 totals 12 residues. The CDR3 nucleotides read TGTGCCTGGAGTGTAAGGGGCAATGAGCAGTTCTTC. This encodes CAWSVRGNEQFF. The full variable domain, in which reference TRBV30 and TRBJ2-1 provide the parts outside the CDR3, is SQTIHQWPATLVQPVGSPLSLECTVEGTSNPNLYWYRQAAGRGLQLLFYSVGIGQISSEVPQNLSASRPQDRQFILSSKKLLLSDSGFYLCAWSVRGNEQFFGPGTRLTVL.

The chain employs TRBV5-4 and TRBJ2-7, with D hard to call. The CDR3 loop spans 15 amino acids. V shed 4 bases and J shed 2 bases, with 16 bases lying between them. Germline CDR1 is SGHNT and CDR2 is YYREEE (reference sequence). The CDR3 spells CASSPVPPPTYEQYF. The CDR3 coding sequence is TGTGCCAGCAGCCCGGTCCCTCCACCAACCTACGAGCAGTACTTC.

Regarding this clone: The sample carries other DNA sequences with the same CDR3. V and J are TRBV11-3 and TRBJ2-7; weak D call: TRBD2 (5 bases). The CDR3 consists of 15 residues. Germline V gives CDR1 SGHNT, CDR2 YENEEA. V dropped 0 bases and J dropped 7 bases, with 16 bases sitting between them. The CDR3 loop is CASSLERSSRGEQYF. The DNA for the CDR3 is TGTGCCAGCAGCTTAGAGCGAAGCTCCCGAGGGGAGCAGTACTTC.

The chain carries TRBV9 and TRBJ2-1, with D uncertain. The CDR3 sequence is 17 residues long. V lost 0 bases, J lost 0 bases, and 13 bases lay in between. CDR1 SGDLS and CDR2 YYNGEE come from the germline V gene. CDR3: CASSVAGAMSSYNEQFF. CDR3 nucleotide sequence: TGTGCCAGCAGCGTAGCTGGTGCGATGAGCTCCTACAATGAGCAGTTCTTC.

This rearrangement joins TRBV5-8 to TRBJ1-5; D uncertain. The V gene lost 4 bases and the J gene lost 1 base, with 6 bases spanning the gap. This CDR3 has 13 residues. Germline V lookup: CDR1 SGHTS, CDR2 YDEGEE. CDR3 sequence (DNA): TGTGCCAGCAGCCCCGGGAGCAATCAGCCCCAGCATTTT. This encodes CASSPGSNQPQHF.

This clone appeared a few times. The chain combines TRBV6-5 with TRBJ1-5, with 7 bases matching TRBD1. CDR3 length equals 14 residues. The V gene's germline CDR1 is MNHEY and CDR2 SVGAGI. The J segment lost 5 bases and the V segment lost 6 bases, leaving 7 bases of the junction unmatched. CDR3 nucleotides: TGTGCCAGCAGCCCCAACACAGGGGATCAGCCCCAGCATTTT. It codes for CASSPNTGDQPQHF.

The chain links TRBV30 to TRBJ1-2, with D unresolved. The CDR3 consists of 11 residues. Germline CDR1 and CDR2: GTSNPN and SVGIG (reference sequence). CDR3 sequence (DNA): TGTGTCGGAGGAGTAAACTATGGCTACACCTTC. Translating it yields CVGGVNYGYTF.

This chain joins TRBV7-9 and TRBJ2-7; 8 bases are shared with TRBD2. The CDR3 runs 12 residues. Germline CDR1 SEHNR, CDR2 FQNEAQ (reference sequence). V was pared by 5 bases and J by 4 bases, with 1 base of the junction left unmatched. CDR3 DNA sequence: TGTGCCAGCAGCCGGGAGGGGTACGAGCAGTACTTC. It is translated as CASSREGYEQYF.

This clone was picked up one time. V gene TRBV7-9 combines with J gene TRBJ2-2; D is possibly TRBD1 (6 bases). Germline V lookup: CDR1 SEHNR, CDR2 FQNEAQ (reference sequence). V shed 1 base and J shed 5 bases, with 14 bases lying between them. The CDR3 has 16 amino acids. CDR3 in amino acids: CASSLDRQGRTGELFF. The CDR3 DNA follows: TGTGCCAGCAGCTTAGATAGGCAGGGGCGAACCGGGGAGCTGTTTTTT.

The chain combines TRBV29-1 with TRBJ1-5; a weak D match, TRBD1 (6 bases). This CDR3 spans 12 amino acids. Germline values: CDR1 SQVTM, CDR2 ANQGSEA. Trimming took off 7 bases at V and 5 bases at J, with 12 bases between the two ends. In DNA form, the CDR3 reads TGCAGCGCCCCCCCAGGGGATCAGCCCCAGCATTTT. It translates to CSAPPGDQPQHF.

CDR3 nucleotides: TGTGCCAGCAGCGGTGGGACTAGCGGGAGAGGGGAGACCCAGTACTTC. As protein: CASSGGTSGRGETQYF. The chain couples TRBV9 to TRBJ2-5; 14 positions agree with TRBD2. V was clipped by 3 bases and J by 5 bases; unmatched bases: 6. The CDR3 extends over 16 amino acids. Germline assignment: CDR1 SGDLS and CDR2 YYNGEE.

The chain employs TRBV6-1 and TRBJ2-2, with 7 bases identical to TRBD2. The CDR3 length is 15 residues. The V gene end was trimmed by 6 bases and the J gene end by 3 bases; junction bases not matched to a gene: 7. Per the germline V gene, CDR1 is MNHNS and CDR2 is SASEGT. The CDR3 bases are TGTGCCAGCAGGGGGGGAGGGTCGTACACCGGGGAGCTGTTTTTT. Residues: CASRGGGSYTGELFF.

The rearrangement uses TRBV7-9 and TRBJ2-3; TRBD1 is a possible D gene (5 bases). From germline, CDR1 is SEHNR and CDR2 FQNEAQ (reference sequence). V lost 3 bases and J lost 4, with 11 bases in between. The CDR3 spans 14 residues. The CDR3 nucleotides read TGTGCCAGCAGCTTCATAGGGGAACCAGATACGCAGTATTTT. Protein sequence: CASSFIGEPDTQYF. The full variable domain, completed using reference TRBV7-9 and TRBJ2-3, is DTGVSQNPRHKITKRGQNVTFRCDPISEHNRLYWYRQTLGQGPEFLTYFQNEAQLEKSRLLSDRFSAERPKGSFSTLEIQRTEQGDSAMYLCASSFIGEPDTQYFGPGTRLTVL.

This clone was seen only a few times. The J gene is TRBJ1-5, the V gene TRBV4-3; D remains unclear. This CDR3 contains 17 residues. Germline values: CDR1 LGHNA, CDR2 YSLEER. V was cut by 0 bases and J by 3 bases, with 15 bases left in between. CDR3 nucleotides: TGCGCCAGCAGCCAAGATTTTCGGGGAACGGTCAATCAGCCCCAGCATTTT. It yields the protein CASSQDFRGTVNQPQHF.

This rearrangement joins TRBV7-2 to TRBJ1-1; no definite D call. Trimming removed 4 bases at V and 7 bases at J, with 25 bases between. This CDR3 is built from 17 residues. Germline V lookup: CDR1 SGHTA, CDR2 FQGNSA. The CDR3 region is CASSSPPGGKAKGEAFF. DNA of the CDR3: TGTGCCAGCAGCTCACCCCCTGGAGGGAAGGCGAAGGGTGAAGCTTTCTTT.

The V gene is TRBV5-1, the J gene TRBJ2-1, with D tentatively TRBD2 (6 bases). CDR1 and CDR2 (germline): SGHRS, YFSETQ. CDR3 length equals 16 residues. Trimming shortened V by 0 bases and J by 5 bases, and 15 bases separated the two germline ends. The CDR3 bases are TGCGCCAGCAGCTTGGCGACTAGGAGCTTCGACAATGAGCAGTTCTTC. Translation gives CASSLATRSFDNEQFF.

The J gene is TRBJ2-1, the V gene TRBV11-3; 11 nucleotides match TRBD2. From germline, CDR1 is SGHNT and CDR2 YENEEA. V lost 3 bases, J lost 7 bases, and 2 bases stayed unmatched. The CDR3 is 14 amino acids. CDR3 in amino acids: CASSFTSGGNEQFF. The CDR3 nucleotides read TGTGCCAGCAGCTTTACTAGCGGGGGAAATGAGCAGTTCTTC.

The chain has TRBV14 and TRBJ1-1; 7 bases align to TRBD1. The junction had 9 bases not matched to a gene; V was cut back by 5 bases and J by 0 bases. Germline CDR1 and CDR2: SGHDN and FVKESK. The CDR3 runs to 16 residues. CDR3 loop: CASSSGQSLMNTEAFF. CDR3 DNA sequence: TGTGCCAGCAGCTCGGGACAGAGTCTCATGAACACTGAAGCTTTCTTT.

The chain employs TRBV19 and TRBJ2-1, with 11 bases fitting TRBD2. The germline V gene encodes CDR1 LNHDA and CDR2 SQIVND (reference sequence). This CDR3 contains 16 residues. The V segment lost 6 bases and the J segment 2 bases; nucleotides outside the gene matches: 6. CDR3 DNA: TGTGCCAGTAGGTTGACTAGCGGGGTCACCTACAATGAGCAGTTCTTC. Translation gives CASRLTSGVTYNEQFF.

The DNA for the CDR3 is TGTGCCAGCAGCTTCAGCGGGGGGCCCGGAGATACGCAGTATTTT. It specifies CASSFSGGPGDTQYF. The V gene is TRBV13, the J gene TRBJ2-3; 9 bases align to TRBD2. The CDR3 totals 15 residues. CDR1 and CDR2 (germline): PRHDT, FYEKMQ (reference sequence). V lost 3 bases and J lost 5; bases outside the gene matches: 6.

This clone has a single count. The rearrangement joins TRBV19 to TRBJ2-3; 15 positions match TRBD2. Germline assignment: CDR1 LNHDA and CDR2 SQIVND (reference sequence). This CDR3 has 18 amino acids. V was clipped by 5 bases and J by 3 bases; unmatched bases: 9. The CDR3 DNA is TGTGCCAGTAGTTTCGGACTAGCGGGGGGGCCGGGGACAGATACGCAGTATTTT. Translating gives CASSFGLAGGPGTDTQYF.

In this sample, this clone turned up once. The chain uses TRBV7-8 and TRBJ2-3; 7 bases map to TRBD2. Germline V gene lookup returns CDR1 SGHVS and CDR2 FQNEAQ. V lost 0 bases to trimming and J lost 0 bases; unmatched junction nucleotides: 9. This CDR3 has 18 amino acids. This CDR3 is CASSLAGSSGGSTDTQYF. CDR3 DNA sequence: TGTGCCAGCAGCTTAGCGGGTTCGTCGGGGGGTAGCACAGATACGCAGTATTTT.

The V call is TRBV7-9, the J call TRBJ2-3; perhaps TRBD1 as D (7 bases). Looked up from germline, CDR1 is SEHNR and CDR2 is FQNEAQ (reference sequence). The CDR3 is 16 amino acids. V was trimmed by 2 bases and J by 3 bases, leaving 15 bases between them. CDR3 bases: TGTGCCAGCAGCTTAAGGCCAGGGGGAGGTACAGATACGCAGTATTTT. It is translated as CASSLRPGGGTDTQYF.

J is TRBJ2-7 and V is TRBV7-2; TRBD2 is a possible D gene (6 bases). Germline CDR1 and CDR2: SGHTA and FQGNSA. This CDR3 is 13 amino acids long. The germline V and J ends were trimmed by 1 base and 5 bases, with 9 bases remaining between them. The CDR3: CASSLERRDEQYF. The CDR3 nucleotides are TGTGCCAGCAGCTTAGAGAGGAGGGACGAGCAGTACTTC.

The genes are TRBV18 and TRBJ1-2, with TRBD1 matching over 11 bases. The CDR3 consists of 14 residues. Looked up from germline, CDR1 is KGHSH and CDR2 is LQKENI. V lost 3 bases, J lost 6 bases, and 3 bases stayed unmatched. The CDR3 DNA is TGTGCCAGCTCACCGAGGACAGGGGGCAATGGCTACACCTTC. Translated, it gives CASSPRTGGNGYTF.

The chain has TRBV6-5 and TRBJ1-1; TRBD1 might be the D (6 bases). Deletions cut 2 bases from V and 2 bases from J, with 9 bases between. The V gene's germline CDR1 is MNHEY and CDR2 SVGAGI. There are 14 residues in the CDR3. The CDR3 nucleotides read TGTGCCAGCAGTTACGGGACACATAACACTGAAGCTTTCTTT. This codes for CASSYGTHNTEAFF.